This is a list of T cell receptor beta chains from one sample in a study of T cells in Graves' hyperthyroidism and ophthalmopathy. TCRdb reanalysed the multiplex PCR reads using MiXCR and keeps one entry per CDR3 protein. Here the sample spans around 420,000 distinct CDR3 sequences, more than 15% being singletons. Material for sequencing was blood. These receptors were obtained from a woman aged 18-35 years with Graves' hyperthyroidism. Both conserved end residues are part of each CDR3. The order of the fields is clone size, V gene, D gene, CDR3 length, J gene, CDR3 protein. D genes are given only for firm matches. Expanded clones get a size class; other rows say once, few or many, or leave the size out.

abundance: many; v_gene: TRBV7-2; d_gene: -; len: 14; j_gene: TRBJ2-3; CDR3aa: CASSYSTSTDTQYF
abundance: few; v_gene: TRBV27; d_gene: -; len: 16; j_gene: TRBJ1-5; CDR3aa: CASSLLWGGPSQPQHF
abundance: -; v_gene: TRBV13; d_gene: -; len: 18; j_gene: TRBJ2-6; CDR3aa: CASSLIVGAVNGANVLTF
abundance: -; v_gene: TRBV7-8; d_gene: TRBD2; len: 15; j_gene: TRBJ2-7; CDR3aa: CASSISGRGGYEQYF
abundance: -; v_gene: TRBV7-3; d_gene: TRBD2; len: 16; j_gene: TRBJ2-3; CDR3aa: CASSPGAGGTKDTQYF
abundance: many; v_gene: TRBV18; d_gene: -; len: 15; j_gene: TRBJ1-3; CDR3aa: CASSPSPSSGNTIYF
abundance: few; v_gene: TRBV12-3/TRBV12-4; d_gene: -; len: 15; j_gene: TRBJ1-3; CDR3aa: CASSLGVRSGNTIYF
abundance: many; v_gene: TRBV20-1; d_gene: TRBD2; len: 14; j_gene: TRBJ2-7; CDR3aa: CSARALAGFYEQYF
abundance: -; v_gene: TRBV4-3; d_gene: -; len: 13; j_gene: TRBJ2-3; CDR3aa: CASSQDLEDTQYF
abundance: few; v_gene: TRBV12-3/TRBV12-4; d_gene: TRBD2; len: 20; j_gene: TRBJ2-1; CDR3aa: CASSSPTGRAATPSYNEQFF
abundance: many; v_gene: TRBV6-5; d_gene: TRBD1; len: 16; j_gene: TRBJ2-7; CDR3aa: CASSYFSTGGQYEQYF
abundance: -; v_gene: TRBV25-1; d_gene: -; len: 14; j_gene: TRBJ1-6; CDR3aa: CASSEYPDNSPLHF
abundance: -; v_gene: TRBV5-1; d_gene: -; len: 14; j_gene: TRBJ2-3; CDR3aa: CASSLGRTGDTQYF
abundance: few; v_gene: TRBV11-3; d_gene: -; len: 13; j_gene: TRBJ2-5; CDR3aa: CASSPRDQGTQYF
abundance: -; v_gene: TRBV12-3/TRBV12-4; d_gene: TRBD2; len: 17; j_gene: TRBJ2-1; CDR3aa: CASSLPPASGRANEQFF